This entry describes one T cell receptor (beta chain). Its antigen is not identified. The sequenced fragment ends 3 residues before the CDR3 boundary, so the rest is inferred from the germline J gene. The data belong to a study of T cells in women clearing cervical HPV infection. The overall study: Controls gave blood once infection was undetectable; cases at lesion identification. Study observations and caveats: Controls had more TRBV6-7 (0.16%) than cases (about 0.11%). Repertoire richness, not evenness, was significantly elevated in CIN3+ cases versus controls.

CDR3 length equals 14 residues. Trimming left V 5 bases short and J 7 bases short, with 17 bases between. Germline assignment: CDR1 SEHNR and CDR2 FQNEAQ (reference sequence). TCRdb keeps only in-frame clones here, not all; method: immunoSEQ multiplex PCR. The sample's table shows about 12,000 clones. The chain couples TRBV7-9 to TRBJ1-2; D uncertain. The sequence was collected from a woman between 18 and 75 years old with a cervical HPV16 infection that either progressed to CIN3+ or cleared (not recorded which). The sample comprised blood buffy coat. CDR3 bases read: TGTGCCAGCAGCCCAACCGGGTTTGAGAGTGGC. Translation: CASSPTGFESG. The full CDR3 protein is CASSPTGFESGYTF.